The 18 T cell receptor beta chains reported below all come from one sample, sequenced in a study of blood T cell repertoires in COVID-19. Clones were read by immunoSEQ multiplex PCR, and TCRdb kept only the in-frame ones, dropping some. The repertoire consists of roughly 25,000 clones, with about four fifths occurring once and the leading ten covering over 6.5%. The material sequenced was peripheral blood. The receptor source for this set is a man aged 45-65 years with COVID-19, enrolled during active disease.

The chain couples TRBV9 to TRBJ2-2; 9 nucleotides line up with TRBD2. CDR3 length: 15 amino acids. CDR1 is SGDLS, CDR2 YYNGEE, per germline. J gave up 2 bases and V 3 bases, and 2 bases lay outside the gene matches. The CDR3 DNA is TGTGCCAGCAGCGCACTAGCGGGTAACACCGGGGAGCTGTTTTTT. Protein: CASSALAGNTGELFF.

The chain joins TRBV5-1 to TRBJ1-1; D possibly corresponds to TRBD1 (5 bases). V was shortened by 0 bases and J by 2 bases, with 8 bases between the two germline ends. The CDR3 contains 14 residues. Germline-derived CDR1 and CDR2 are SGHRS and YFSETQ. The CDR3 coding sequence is TGCGCCAGCAGCTTGGGGGACTCCAACACTGAAGCTTTCTTT. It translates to CASSLGDSNTEAFF.

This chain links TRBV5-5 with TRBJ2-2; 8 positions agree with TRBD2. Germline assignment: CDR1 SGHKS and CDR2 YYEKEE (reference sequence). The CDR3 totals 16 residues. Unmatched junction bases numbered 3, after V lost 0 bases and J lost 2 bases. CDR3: CASSLGTSSNTGELFF. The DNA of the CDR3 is TGTGCCAGCAGCTTGGGGACTAGCTCTAACACCGGGGAGCTGTTTTTT.

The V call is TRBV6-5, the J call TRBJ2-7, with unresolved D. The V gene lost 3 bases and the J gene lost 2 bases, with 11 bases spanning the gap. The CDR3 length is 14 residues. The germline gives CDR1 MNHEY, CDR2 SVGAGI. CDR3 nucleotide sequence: TGTGCCAGCAGTTATACGGATACTACCTACGAGCAGTACTTC. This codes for CASSYTDTTYEQYF.

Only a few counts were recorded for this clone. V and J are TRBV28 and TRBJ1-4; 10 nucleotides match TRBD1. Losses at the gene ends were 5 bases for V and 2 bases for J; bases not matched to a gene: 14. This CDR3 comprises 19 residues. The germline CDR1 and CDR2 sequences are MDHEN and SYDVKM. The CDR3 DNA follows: TGTGCCAGCAGTATCGTGACAGGGGGCGTACCCTGGACTAATGAAAAACTGTTTTTT. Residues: CASSIVTGGVPWTNEKLFF. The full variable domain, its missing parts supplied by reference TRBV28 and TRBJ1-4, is DVKVTQSSRYLVKRTGEKVFLECVQDMDHENMFWYRQDPGLGLRLIYFSYDVKMKEKGDIPEGYSVSREKKERFSLILESASTNQTSMYLCASSIVTGGVPWTNEKLFFGSGTQLSVL.

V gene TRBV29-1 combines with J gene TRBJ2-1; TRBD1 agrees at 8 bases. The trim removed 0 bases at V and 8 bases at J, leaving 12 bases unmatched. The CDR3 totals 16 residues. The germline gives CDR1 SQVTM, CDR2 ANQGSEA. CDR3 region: CSVEDSGQGSTYEQFF. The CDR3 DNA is TGCAGCGTTGAAGATAGCGGACAGGGTAGCACGTATGAGCAGTTCTTC.

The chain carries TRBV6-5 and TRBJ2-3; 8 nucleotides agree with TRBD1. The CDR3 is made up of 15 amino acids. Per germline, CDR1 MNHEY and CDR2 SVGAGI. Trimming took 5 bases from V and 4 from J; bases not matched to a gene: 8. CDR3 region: CASSIDRGVADTQYF. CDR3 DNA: TGTGCCAGCAGTATAGACAGGGGAGTAGCAGATACGCAGTATTTT.

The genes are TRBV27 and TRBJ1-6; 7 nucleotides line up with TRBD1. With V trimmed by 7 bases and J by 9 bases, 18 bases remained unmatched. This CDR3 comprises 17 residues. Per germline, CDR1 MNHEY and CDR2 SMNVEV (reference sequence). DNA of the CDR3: TGTGCCAGCACTGATCGTTTGGGACAGACGGTGATTTCACCCCTCCACTTT. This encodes CASTDRLGQTVISPLHF.

CDR3 region: CASRIDALDRDTLAKNIQYF. The CDR3 region has the DNA TGTGCCAGCAGAATAGATGCCTTAGACCGGGACACCCTAGCCAAAAACATTCAGTACTTC. The V gene is TRBV28, the J gene TRBJ2-4; D is possibly TRBD1 (6 bases). The CDR3 sequence is 20 residues long. Trimming left V 6 bases short and J 0 bases short, with 27 bases between. CDR1 MDHEN and CDR2 SYDVKM come from the germline V gene.

The CDR3 here is CATSAGGVNTEAFF. The DNA of the CDR3 is TGTGCCACCAGTGCAGGAGGGGTGAACACTGAAGCTTTCTTT. V gene TRBV24-1 combines with J gene TRBJ1-1; possibly TRBD1 for D (5 bases). Germline V gene lookup returns CDR1 KGHDR and CDR2 SFDVKD. This CDR3 comprises 14 residues. V was trimmed by 5 bases and J by 0 bases, leaving 9 bases between them.

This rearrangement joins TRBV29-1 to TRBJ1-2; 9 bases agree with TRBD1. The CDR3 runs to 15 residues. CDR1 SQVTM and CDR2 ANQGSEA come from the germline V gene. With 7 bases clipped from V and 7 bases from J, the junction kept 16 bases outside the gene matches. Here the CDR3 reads CSADATGTGLGGYTF. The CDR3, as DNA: TGCAGCGCTGACGCTACCGGGACAGGGCTGGGTGGCTACACCTTC.

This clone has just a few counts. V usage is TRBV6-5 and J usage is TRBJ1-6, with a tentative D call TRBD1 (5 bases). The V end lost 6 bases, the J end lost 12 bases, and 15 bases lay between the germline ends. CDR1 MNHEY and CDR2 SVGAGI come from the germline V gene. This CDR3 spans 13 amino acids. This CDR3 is CASRRTQGVPLHF. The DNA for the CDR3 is TGTGCCAGCAGGAGAACCCAAGGGGTACCCCTCCACTTT.

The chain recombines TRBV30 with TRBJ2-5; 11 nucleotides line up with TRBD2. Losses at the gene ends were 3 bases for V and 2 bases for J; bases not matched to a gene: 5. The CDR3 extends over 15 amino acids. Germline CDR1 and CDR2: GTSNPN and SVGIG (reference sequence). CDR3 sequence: CAWSPGTSGQETQYF. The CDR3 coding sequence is TGTGCCTGGAGCCCCGGGACTAGCGGTCAAGAGACCCAGTACTTC. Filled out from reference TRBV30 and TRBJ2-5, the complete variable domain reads SQTIHQWPATLVQPVGSPLSLECTVEGTSNPNLYWYRQAAGRGLQLLFYSVGIGQISSEVPQNLSASRPQDRQFILSSKKLLLSDSGFYLCAWSPGTSGQETQYFGPGTRLLVL.

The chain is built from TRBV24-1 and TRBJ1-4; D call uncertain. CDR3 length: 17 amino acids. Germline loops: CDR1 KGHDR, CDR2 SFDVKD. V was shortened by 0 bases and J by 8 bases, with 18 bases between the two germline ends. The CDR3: CATSDLQRQSPREKLFF. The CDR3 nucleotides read TGTGCCACCAGTGATTTGCAGCGGCAGTCTCCGAGGGAAAAACTGTTTTTT.

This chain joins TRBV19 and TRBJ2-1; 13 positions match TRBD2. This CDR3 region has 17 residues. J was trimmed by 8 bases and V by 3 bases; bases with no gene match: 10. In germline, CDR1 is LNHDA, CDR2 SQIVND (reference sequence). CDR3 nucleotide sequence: TGTGCCAGTAGTATGAGGAGACTAGCGGGAGGTGAGCATGAGCAGTTCTTC. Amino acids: CASSMRRLAGGEHEQFF.

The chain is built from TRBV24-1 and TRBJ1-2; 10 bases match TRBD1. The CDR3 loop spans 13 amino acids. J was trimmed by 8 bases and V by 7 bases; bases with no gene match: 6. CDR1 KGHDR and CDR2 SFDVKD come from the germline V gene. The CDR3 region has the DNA TGTGCCACCAGCACGGACAGGGGGTTAGGCTACACCTTC. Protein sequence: CATSTDRGLGYTF.

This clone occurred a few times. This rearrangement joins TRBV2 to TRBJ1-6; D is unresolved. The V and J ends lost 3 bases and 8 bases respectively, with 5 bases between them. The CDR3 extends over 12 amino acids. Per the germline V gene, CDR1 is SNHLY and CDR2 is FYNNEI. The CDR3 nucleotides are TGTGCCAGCAGTGATCAGTATTCACCCCTCCACTTT. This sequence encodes CASSDQYSPLHF.

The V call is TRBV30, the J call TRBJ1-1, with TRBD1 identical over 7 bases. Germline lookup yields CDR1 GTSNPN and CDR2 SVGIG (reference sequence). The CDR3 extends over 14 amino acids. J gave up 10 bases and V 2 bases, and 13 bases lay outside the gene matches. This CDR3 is CAWSKLRQGFIAFF. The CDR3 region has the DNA TGTGCCTGGAGTAAACTGAGACAGGGATTTATAGCTTTCTTT.